This TCR beta chain came from a study of post-analysis software for immune sequencing data. General study results and limits: Compared with controls, patients had more of about 5 TRBV segments, including TRBV5-6, TRBV5-1 and TRBV20-1.

Sequencing libraries made from TCR beta cDNA carried unique molecular identifiers. MiXCR, applied by TCRdb to the PCR reads, yields one record per CDR3 protein. The data hold about 620,000 distinct CDR3 sequences, with roughly 47% observed a single time. This CDR3 comprises 12 residues. Germline values: CDR1 SGHAT, CDR2 FQNNGV. Trimming cost V 7 bases and J 1 base, with 4 bases left between them. In regard to this clonotype: Its antigen is undetermined.

The sample consisted of blood. The chain couples TRBV11-2 to TRBJ2-2; D unresolved. This clonotype was obtained from a girl aged 10-17 years with multiple sclerosis. CDR3 DNA: TGTGCCAGCACCCTGAACACCGGGGAGCTGTTTTTT. Translated: CASTLNTGELFF.